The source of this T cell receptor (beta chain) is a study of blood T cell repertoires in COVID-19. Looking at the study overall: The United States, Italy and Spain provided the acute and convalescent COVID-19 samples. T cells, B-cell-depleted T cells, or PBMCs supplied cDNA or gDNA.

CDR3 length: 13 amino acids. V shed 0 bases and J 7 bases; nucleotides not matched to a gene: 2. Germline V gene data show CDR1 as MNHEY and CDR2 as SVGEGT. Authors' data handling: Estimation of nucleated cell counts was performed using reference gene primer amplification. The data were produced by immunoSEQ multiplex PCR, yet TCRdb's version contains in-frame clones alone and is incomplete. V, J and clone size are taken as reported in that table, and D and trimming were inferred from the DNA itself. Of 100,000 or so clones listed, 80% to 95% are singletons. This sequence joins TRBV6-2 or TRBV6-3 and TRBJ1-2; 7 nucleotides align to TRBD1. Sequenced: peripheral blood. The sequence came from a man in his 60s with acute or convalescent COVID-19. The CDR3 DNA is TGTGCCAGCAGTTACTCGACAGGGTTTGGCTACACCTTC. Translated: CASSYSTGFGYTF.